A selection of T cell receptor beta chains follows, all from one sample in a study of immune evolution from preneoplasia to lung adenocarcinoma. Method: immunoSEQ multiplex PCR; TCRdb's copy keeps in-frame clones and lacks some. The sample has around 7,500 clones; roughly 83% are singletons. The specimen was FFPE invasive lung adenocarcinoma tissue. Receptor source: a person in their 40s with lung adenocarcinoma. Both conserved end residues are part of each CDR3. D genes are given only for firm matches. The size field is filled for only some rows; it gives once, few, many or a size class.

j_call d_call cdr3_length v_call clone_size cdr3_nt cdr3_aa
TRBJ2-3 - 17 TRBV5-5 - TGTGCCAGCAGCCGCGATGGTTCTCTAGGCCCTTCCGATACGCAGTATTTT CASSRDGSLGPSDTQYF
TRBJ2-3 - 16 TRBV5-1 - TGCGCCAGCAGCTTGATGTTCGGGGGCTTCACAGATACGCAGTATTTT CASSLMFGGFTDTQYF
TRBJ1-4 - 15 TRBV28 - TGTGCCAGCAGTTTAGGAGGGGCTAGTAATGAAAAACTGTTTTTT CASSLGGASNEKLFF
TRBJ2-5 TRBD1 14 TRBV12-5 - TGTGCTAGTGGTTTGGGGACAGGGGAGGAGACCCAGTACTTC CASGLGTGEETQYF
TRBJ1-6 - 13 TRBV30 - TGTGCCTGGAACTCAGGGAATAATTCACCCCTCCACTTT CAWNSGNNSPLHF
TRBJ2-5 - 12 TRBV2 - TGTGCCAGCAGTGTCGCAGGCCGCGGGGGCTACTTC CASSVAGRGGYF
TRBJ1-4 - 14 TRBV2 - TGTGCCAGCAGTGAAGGGGCGGGACTTGAAAAACTGTTTTTT CASSEGAGLEKLFF
TRBJ2-1 - 13 TRBV30 - TGTGCCTGGAAGAGAGGGATTACGAATGAGCAGTTCTTC CAWKRGITNEQFF
TRBJ2-7 TRBD1 15 TRBV5-4 - TGTGCCAGCAGCTCCCCGGGACAGGCAGCCTACGAGCAGTACTTC CASSSPGQAAYEQYF
TRBJ2-1 - 11 TRBV30 - TGTGCCTGGAGTGTAGGAGGGGAGCAGTTCTTC CAWSVGGEQFF
TRBJ2-7 TRBD1 14 TRBV7-2 few TGTGCCAGCAGCTTAGATCAGGGGGCTTACGAGCAGTACTTC CASSLDQGAYEQYF
TRBJ2-7 - 15 TRBV28 - TGTGCCAGCAGTTCAAGAGGACGTATAACCTACGAGCAGTACTTC CASSSRGRITYEQYF
TRBJ1-1 TRBD1 15 TRBV11-1 - TGTGCCAGCAGCCTAGGACAGGGGGCTTGGGCTGAAGCTTTCTTT CASSLGQGAWAEAFF
TRBJ1-3 - 14 TRBV5-1 - TGCGCCAGCAGCTTGGATCAGACTGGAAACACCATATATTTT CASSLDQTGNTIYF
TRBJ2-2 - 14 TRBV6-4 - TGTGCCAGCAGTGACAGGGGGAACACCGGGGAGCTGTTTTTT CASSDRGNTGELFF
TRBJ2-7 TRBD1 15 TRBV29-1 - TGCAGCGTTGATACTCGACAGGGGGCCACCTACGAGCAGTACTTC CSVDTRQGATYEQYF
TRBJ1-3 - 15 TRBV30 once TGTGCCTGGACCAGGGGCTCTCGTTCTGGAAACACCATATATTTT CAWTRGSRSGNTIYF
TRBJ1-2 - 14 TRBV7-9 - TGTGCCAGCAGCTTAGGAGCCCGACACTATGGCTACACCTTC CASSLGARHYGYTF
TRBJ1-1 - 13 TRBV27 - TGTGCCAGCAGTTTATGGCTAAGAACTGAAGCTTTCTTT CASSLWLRTEAFF
TRBJ1-3 - 15 TRBV11-2 - TGTGCCAGCAGCTTAGGGACTACTTCTGGAAACACCATATATTTT CASSLGTTSGNTIYF
TRBJ1-4 - 16 TRBV6-6 once TGTGCCAGCAGTTACTTGTTTCAGGCGACTAATGAAAAACTGTTTTTT CASSYLFQATNEKLFF
TRBJ1-3 - 17 TRBV18 - TGTGCCAGCTCACCATCAGGACCAGGACCTTCTGGAAACACCATATATTTT CASSPSGPGPSGNTIYF
TRBJ2-1 - 15 TRBV7-9 - TGTGCCAGCAGCTCTAGACCGTACTCCTACAATGAGCAGTTCTTC CASSSRPYSYNEQFF
TRBJ1-5 - 13 TRBV6-5 - TGTGCCAGCAGTTACGACAGCAATCAGCCCCAGCATTTT CASSYDSNQPQHF
TRBJ1-1 TRBD1 15 TRBV14 - TGTGCCAGCAGCCAGTGGACAGGGATGAACACTGAAGCTTTCTTT CASSQWTGMNTEAFF
TRBJ2-1 TRBD2 15 TRBV5-1 - TGCGCCAGCAGCTTGGGAGCGGGGGGTTCCTATGAGCAGTTCTTC CASSLGAGGSYEQFF
TRBJ1-2 - 15 TRBV11-2 - TGTGCCAGCAGCCCCGGGCTTTCTACTAACTATGGCTACACCTTC CASSPGLSTNYGYTF
TRBJ2-7 TRBD2 15 TRBV7-2 - TGTGCCAGCAGCGGGCGACTAGCGGGAGGCGCCGAGCAGTACTTC CASSGRLAGGAEQYF
TRBJ2-7 - 12 TRBV9 - TGTGCCAGCAGCCTTACCTCCTACGAGCAGTACTTC CASSLTSYEQYF
TRBJ2-3 - 13 TRBV7-3 - TGTGCCAGCAGGACGACTAGTTCGGATACGCAGTATTTT CASRTTSSDTQYF
TRBJ2-1 TRBD2 15 TRBV5-1 - TGCGCCAGCAGCTCCCAGGGACTAGGGAACAATGAGCAGTTCTTC CASSSQGLGNNEQFF
TRBJ2-5 TRBD2 16 TRBV7-2 - TGTGCCAGCAGCTTAGTCGCTAGCGGACTCCAAGAGACCCAGTACTTC CASSLVASGLQETQYF
TRBJ1-2 - 15 TRBV9 few TGTGCCAGCAGCCCCGGGGAAGGCGCTAACTATGGCTACACCTTC CASSPGEGANYGYTF
TRBJ1-2 - 13 TRBV9 - TGTGCCAGCAGCGCCACAGGGAGCTATGGCTACACCTTC CASSATGSYGYTF
TRBJ2-3 - 13 TRBV7-9 once TGTGCCAGCAGCTTCCCTTCGGGAGATACGCAGTATTTT CASSFPSGDTQYF
TRBJ2-7 - 13 TRBV10-1 - TGCGCCAGCAGTGAGACGGGAGTAACGCGGCAGTACTTC CASSETGVTRQYF
TRBJ1-5 - 12 TRBV10-2 once TGCGCCAGCGGGGAAGGGGGACAGCCCCAGCATTTT CASGEGGQPQHF
TRBJ1-6 TRBD1 16 TRBV5-6 - TGTGCCAGCAGCTCGGTTGCCGGGACAGCGAATTCACCCCTCCACTTT CASSSVAGTANSPLHF
TRBJ2-7 - 12 TRBV2 - TGTGCCAGCAGTGAAGCTGGTTACGAGCAGTACTTC CASSEAGYEQYF
TRBJ2-1 - 15 TRBV4-2 large TGTGCCAGCAGCCAAGATCCGGGGTCCTACAATGAGCAGTTCTTC CASSQDPGSYNEQFF
TRBJ1-2 TRBD1 14 TRBV5-1 - TGCGCCAGCAGCCCGGGACAGGAAGGGGGGGGCTACACCTTC CASSPGQEGGGYTF
TRBJ2-7 TRBD1 15 TRBV28 - TGTGCCAGCAGTTTTGGCAGGGGGCGATCCCACGAGCAGTACTTC CASSFGRGRSHEQYF
TRBJ2-2 - 16 TRBV7-3 - TGTGCCAGCAGCTCCCGACATGGTGGAAACACCGGGGAGCTGTTTTTT CASSSRHGGNTGELFF
TRBJ1-1 - 11 TRBV27 - TGTGCCAGCAGACGGGACACTGAAGCTTTCTTT CASRRDTEAFF
TRBJ2-7 - 14 TRBV5-1 - TGCGCCAGCAGCTTTAATCGAGGGCCCTACGAGCAGTACTTC CASSFNRGPYEQYF
TRBJ2-5 - 16 TRBV4-3 - TGCGCCAGCAGCCAAGATCATGGGGTTAGTCAGGGGACCCAGTACTTC CASSQDHGVSQGTQYF
TRBJ1-5 TRBD1 16 TRBV6-6 - TGTGCCAGCAGCCCCCAACAGGGGGCAAGAAATCAGCCCCAGCATTTT CASSPQQGARNQPQHF
TRBJ2-5 - 10 TRBV20-1 - TGCAGTGCTAGTTGGGAGACCCAGTACTTC CSASWETQYF
TRBJ1-5 - 17 TRBV29-1 - TGCAGCGTTGAAGAGACCGGACACGGGGCGGGCAATCAGCCCCAGCATTTT CSVEETGHGAGNQPQHF
TRBJ1-2 TRBD1 14 TRBV25-1 few TGTGCCAGCAGTGGGGGGACAGGGATCTATGGCTACACCTTC CASSGGTGIYGYTF
TRBJ2-5 - 17 TRBV21-1 - TGTGCCAGCAGCAAAGGGCCCCTAGCGGCGGCGGGAGGAGACCAGTACTTC CASSKGPLAAAGGDQYF
TRBJ2-3 TRBD1 15 TRBV19 - TGTGCCAGTAGTATGGGACAGGGACACACAGATACGCAGTATTTT CASSMGQGHTDTQYF
TRBJ1-1 TRBD1 17 TRBV6-4 - TGTGCCAGCAGTGACTATTATACCGACAGGGGAGATACTGAAGCTTTCTTT CASSDYYTDRGDTEAFF
TRBJ1-1 - 14 TRBV10-3 - TGTGCCATCAGTGAGGTTAAGGGGGGAACTGAAGCTTTCTTT CAISEVKGGTEAFF